These 18 T cell receptor beta chains were all obtained from the same sample, sequenced in a study of technical replicates of blood from several donors. Produced via immunoSEQ multiplex PCR; TCRdb's table is partial and in-frame only. The sample includes about 14,000 clones, about 82% seen only once; the top ten take about 12%. The specimen was PBMCs. The receptors come from a human donor in good health.

This chain connects TRBV23-1 to TRBJ2-1; a weak D match, TRBD2 (6 bases). TRBV23-1 is identified as an open reading frame with a role that is uncertain. V lost 2 bases to trimming and J lost 9 bases, with 17 bases between them. The CDR3 sequence is 15 residues long. The CDR3, as DNA: TGCGCCAGCAGTCAACCCAGGGAGCGGGCGGGTGAGCAGTTCTTC. Encoded protein: CASSQPRERAGEQFF.

This clone was recorded once. The chain carries TRBV13 and TRBJ2-1, with no clear D. V was pared by 2 bases and J by 7 bases, with 12 bases between. The CDR3 loop spans 14 amino acids. Germline V gene sequence: CDR1 PRHDT, CDR2 FYEKMQ (reference sequence). CDR3 sequence: CASSLQLNRNEQFF. DNA for the CDR3: TGTGCCAGCAGCTTACAGCTAAACAGAAATGAGCAGTTCTTC.

The chain is built from TRBV2 and TRBJ2-5; D is unclear. V dropped 6 bases and J dropped 5 bases, with 13 bases sitting between them. The germline CDR1 and CDR2 sequences are SNHLY and FYNNEI. The CDR3 sequence is 13 residues long. CDR3 nucleotide sequence: TGTGCCAGCAGGACGGATAGCCCCGAGACCCAGTACTTC. Protein product: CASRTDSPETQYF.

In its sample, this clone was seen a few times. This chain uses TRBV5-1 with TRBJ2-3; D possibly corresponds to TRBD1 (6 bases). Germline lookup yields CDR1 SGHRS and CDR2 YFSETQ. This CDR3 region has 14 residues. Trimming stripped 1 base from V and 4 bases from J, with 10 bases between. The CDR3 loop is CASSLQGWADTQYF. Here the CDR3 DNA reads TGCGCCAGCAGCTTGCAGGGGTGGGCAGATACGCAGTATTTT.

The chain is built from TRBV6-5 and TRBJ1-4; 8 nucleotides align to TRBD1. Trimming took 0 bases from V and 8 from J; bases not matched to a gene: 5. Germline loops: CDR1 MNHEY, CDR2 SVGAGI. The CDR3 runs to 15 residues. The CDR3 DNA follows: TGTGCCAGCAGTTACTCAGCGGACAGGGCCGAAAAACTGTTTTTT. It encodes CASSYSADRAEKLFF.

This chain connects TRBV7-9 to TRBJ1-4; 7 nucleotides match TRBD1. After removal of 3 bases from V and 5 bases from J, the junction contained 18 bases not matched to a gene. The CDR3 length is 19 residues. Germline CDR1 reads SEHNR; CDR2 reads FQNEAQ (reference sequence). The CDR3 loop is CASSFPTGTVTSSNEKLFF. The CDR3 DNA sequence: TGTGCCAGCAGCTTTCCTACCGGGACAGTAACCTCTTCCAATGAAAAACTGTTTTTT.

The chain is built from TRBV4-1 and TRBJ2-1, with D tentatively TRBD1 (5 bases). Germline V gene data show CDR1 as MGHRA and CDR2 as YSYEKL. V lost 0 bases, J lost 9 bases, and 6 bases lay in between. This CDR3 contains 12 residues. The CDR3 loop is CASSQDQGEQFF. The CDR3 DNA is TGCGCCAGCAGCCAAGATCAGGGTGAGCAGTTCTTC.

The chain recombines TRBV27 with TRBJ2-7, with a tentative D call TRBD1 (6 bases). CDR1 and CDR2 from the germline V gene are MNHEY and SMNVEV (reference sequence). V lost 2 bases and J lost 2, with 16 bases in between. This CDR3 comprises 16 residues. The CDR3 region is CASSLRGETGTYEQYF. The CDR3 coding sequence is TGTGCCAGCAGTTTACGAGGGGAGACAGGAACCTACGAGCAGTACTTC.

The chain carries TRBV6-4 and TRBJ2-1; TRBD2 aligns across 7 bases. CDR1 and CDR2 (germline): MRHNA, SNTAGT. J lost 0 bases, V lost 5 bases, and 4 bases had no gene match. The CDR3 covers 15 residues. CDR3: CASSRGGSSYNEQFF. CDR3 in DNA: TGTGCCAGCAGTCGGGGCGGGAGCTCCTACAATGAGCAGTTCTTC.

This clone occurred once. This chain connects TRBV9 to TRBJ2-1; 8 bases match TRBD1. The length of the CDR3 is 15 residues. Losses at the gene ends were 3 bases for V and 5 bases for J; bases not matched to a gene: 7. Germline CDR1 SGDLS, CDR2 YYNGEE. CDR3 coding DNA: TGTGCCAGCAGCGCCCGGGACAGGTTCAACAATGAGCAGTTCTTC. It codes for CASSARDRFNNEQFF.

The rearrangement joins TRBV11-2 to TRBJ1-5; 7 bases agree with TRBD1. V trimming: 1 base; J trimming: 5 bases; junction bases outside the gene matches: 5. Germline lookup yields CDR1 SGHAT and CDR2 FQNNGV. This CDR3 is built from 15 residues. CDR3 protein: CASSLAPTGDQPQHF. CDR3 bases: TGTGCCAGCAGCTTAGCACCTACAGGGGATCAGCCCCAGCATTTT.

This rearrangement joins TRBV19 to TRBJ1-2, with a tentative D call TRBD1 (5 bases). This CDR3 region has 14 residues. The ends were cut back, 3 bases at V and 7 bases at J, with 15 bases in the middle. Germline assignment: CDR1 LNHDA and CDR2 SQIVND (reference sequence). This chain's CDR3 is CASSIAGPAGGYTF. CDR3 nucleotide sequence: TGTGCCAGTAGTATTGCAGGGCCCGCAGGTGGCTACACCTTC.

The chain carries TRBV7-9 and TRBJ2-7; a weak D match, TRBD1 (5 bases). Germline V CDR1 and CDR2: SEHNR, FQNEAQ (reference sequence). V shed 5 bases and J shed 2 bases, with 13 bases lying between them. The CDR3 spans 14 residues. This CDR3 reads CASSHRTSPYEQYF. The DNA of the CDR3 is TGTGCCAGCAGCCACCGGACAAGCCCCTACGAGCAGTACTTC.

The chain employs TRBV10-3 and TRBJ2-7; 10 nucleotides line up with TRBD2. Germline CDR1 is ENHRY and CDR2 is SYGVKD. There are 16 residues in the CDR3. With 0 bases clipped from V and 5 bases from J, the junction kept 7 bases outside the gene matches. Here the CDR3 reads CAISESQAGGPNEQYF. The CDR3 DNA reads TGTGCCATCAGTGAGTCGCAAGCGGGAGGGCCTAACGAGCAGTACTTC.

V gene TRBV5-1 combines with J gene TRBJ2-7, with 7 bases identical to TRBD1. The V gene end was trimmed by 4 bases and the J gene end by 3 bases; junction bases not matched to a gene: 13. This CDR3 contains 16 residues. CDR1 and CDR2 (germline): SGHRS, YFSETQ. CDR3 DNA sequence: TGCGCCAGCAGCCGCCACTCCGGGACAGTGAACTACGAGCAGTACTTC. It yields the protein CASSRHSGTVNYEQYF.

The rearrangement uses TRBV7-9 and TRBJ1-1; 9 bases agree with TRBD1. CDR1 and CDR2 (germline): SEHNR, FQNEAQ (reference sequence). With V trimmed by 5 bases and J by 1 base, 8 bases remained unmatched. The CDR3 loop spans 16 amino acids. CDR3 in amino acids: CASSLRTGAPNTEAFF. The CDR3 DNA reads as TGTGCCAGCAGCCTACGGACAGGGGCCCCGAACACTGAAGCTTTCTTT.

The chain couples TRBV4-2 to TRBJ2-7; D call uncertain. V lost 0 bases to trimming and J lost 3 bases, with 9 bases between them. Per the germline V gene, CDR1 is LGHNA and CDR2 is YNFKEQ. The CDR3 is 14 amino acids. CDR3 bases: TGTGCCAGCAGCCAAGATATAGTTGGCTACGAGCAGTACTTC. It codes for CASSQDIVGYEQYF.

V is TRBV28 and J is TRBJ1-3; TRBD1 is a possible D gene (6 bases). CDR1 and CDR2 from the germline V gene are MDHEN and SYDVKM. The CDR3 length is 15 residues. V was trimmed by 6 bases and J by 4 bases, leaving 16 bases between them. CDR3 nucleotides: TGTGCCAGCAGGTTTCAGGACCAGGGGGGAAACACCATATATTTT. Translation: CASRFQDQGGNTIYF.